These 21 T cell receptor beta chains were sequenced from one sample in a study of control samples from healthy donors and cancer patients. Profiled with immunoSEQ multiplex PCR; TCRdb holds only in-frame clones, not every one. The repertoire holds around 42,000 clones, roughly 94% seen once, with 20% to 30% in the top ten. What was sequenced was blood. These receptor sequences come from a man in his sixties in good health.

The V gene is TRBV6-5, the J gene TRBJ2-7; either TRBD1 or TRBD2 may fit D (5 bases each). Trimming left V 10 bases short and J 5 bases short, with 18 bases between. Germline lookup yields CDR1 MNHEY and CDR2 SVGAGI. The CDR3 covers 13 residues. This chain's CDR3 is CATTLAGRHEQYF. The CDR3 DNA reads as TGTGCCACCACCCTAGCAGGGCGCCACGAGCAGTACTTC.

The J gene is TRBJ1-2, the V gene TRBV3-1 (or the pseudogene TRBV3-2); a possible D gene is TRBD1 (5 bases). The CDR3 has 14 amino acids. Deletions cut 5 bases from V and 5 bases from J, with 15 bases between. Germline V gives CDR1 LGHDT, CDR2 YNNKEL (reference sequence). This chain's CDR3 is CASSILSRGYGYTF. The DNA of the CDR3 is TGTGCCAGCAGCATTCTGTCGAGGGGTTATGGCTACACCTTC.

This sequence joins TRBV5-1 and TRBJ2-7; the D call may be TRBD1 or TRBD2 (6 bases each). The CDR3 extends over 14 amino acids. The germline gives CDR1 SGHRS, CDR2 YFSETQ. Trimming took off 7 bases at V and 0 bases at J, with 14 bases between the two ends. The CDR3 region has the DNA TGCGCCAGCCGGGGGCAGACGAGCTCCTACGAGCAGTACTTC. Its translation is CASRGQTSSYEQYF.

This chain uses TRBV29-1 with TRBJ2-1, with D perhaps TRBD2 (6 bases). CDR3 length: 13 amino acids. In germline, CDR1 is SQVTM, CDR2 ANQGSEA. V lost 3 bases, J lost 10 bases, and 16 bases lay in between. CDR3: CSVDLALIGEQFF. The CDR3 DNA follows: TGCAGCGTTGATCTAGCGCTCATAGGGGAGCAGTTCTTC.

This clone was observed once. This chain connects TRBV25-1 to TRBJ2-3; 9 bases fit TRBD2. Trimming at V came to 3 bases and at J to 4 bases, leaving 8 bases not matched to a gene. CDR1 and CDR2 from the germline V gene are MGHDK and SYGVNS. The CDR3 is 16 amino acids. In DNA, the CDR3 is TGTGCCAGCAGTGACCGTAGCGGGAGAGGGGCAGATACGCAGTATTTT. Amino acids: CASSDRSGRGADTQYF. The full variable domain, in which reference TRBV25-1 and TRBJ2-3 provide the parts outside the CDR3, is EADIYQTPRYLVIGTGKKITLECSQTMGHDKMYWYQQDPGMELHLIHYSYGVNSTEKGDLSSESTVSRIRTEHFPLTLESARPSHTSQYLCASSDRSGRGADTQYFGPGTRLTVL.

The chain uses TRBV3-1 (or the pseudogene TRBV3-2) and TRBJ1-4; 11 positions match TRBD1. Trimming at V came to 4 bases and at J to 8 bases, leaving 3 bases not matched to a gene. CDR3 length equals 14 residues. The germline gives CDR1 LGHDT, CDR2 YNNKEL (reference sequence). This chain's CDR3 is CASSRGTGGEKLFF. CDR3 coding DNA: TGTGCCAGCAGCCGGGGGACAGGGGGAGAAAAACTGTTTTTT.

This clone was detected only once. This chain's CDR3 is CASSGTGKRYGYTF. The CDR3 region has the DNA TGCGCCAGCAGTGGGACAGGGAAACGCTATGGCTACACCTTC. This chain uses TRBV10-2 with TRBJ1-2; TRBD1 matches 8 bases. The CDR3 is 14 residues long. Germline V gene data show CDR1 as WSHSY and CDR2 as SAAADI. Unmatched junction bases numbered 5, after V lost 4 bases and J lost 4 bases.

The J gene is TRBJ2-5, the V gene TRBV10-3; 10 nucleotides line up with TRBD2. This CDR3 spans 14 amino acids. Per the germline V gene, CDR1 is ENHRY and CDR2 is SYGVKD. Trimming took 6 bases from V and 5 from J; bases not matched to a gene: 6. CDR3 DNA: TGTGCCATCAGGTCAGCGGGAGGGCCGGAGACCCAGTACTTC. Its protein is CAIRSAGGPETQYF.

V usage is TRBV19 and J usage is TRBJ1-2; D not certain. The germline V gene encodes CDR1 LNHDA and CDR2 SQIVND (reference sequence). CDR3 length: 15 residues. The germline V and J ends were trimmed by 3 bases and 7 bases, with 18 bases remaining between them. Here the CDR3 DNA reads TGTGCCAGTAGTATTCTCGTAGCGACACCCGCTGGCTACACCTTC. Its protein is CASSILVATPAGYTF.

The chain is built from TRBV7-9 and TRBJ2-3, with D perhaps TRBD2 (6 bases). The V end lost 3 bases, the J end lost 1 base, and 8 bases lay between the germline ends. CDR1 and CDR2 (germline): SEHNR, FQNEAQ (reference sequence). This CDR3 contains 14 residues. The CDR3 DNA is TGTGCCAGCAGCTTGACGGGGGGCACAGATACGCAGTATTTT. Translated, it gives CASSLTGGTDTQYF.

The chain employs TRBV5-3 and TRBJ1-2; possibly TRBD1 for D (5 bases). TRBV5-3 counts as an open reading frame of uncertain function. CDR3 size: 14 residues. V was cut by 4 bases and J by 0 bases, with 10 bases left in between. This CDR3 reads CARSPYRTNYGYTF. CDR3 nucleotide sequence: TGTGCCAGAAGCCCCTACAGGACTAACTATGGCTACACCTTC.

The rearrangement uses TRBV2 and TRBJ2-3, with TRBD2 matching over 9 bases. V shed 9 bases and J 4 bases; nucleotides not matched to a gene: 11. CDR3 size: 15 residues. CDR1 is SNHLY, CDR2 FYNNEI, per germline. CDR3 amino acids: CARSHWREGPDTQYF. Written as DNA, the CDR3 is TGTGCCAGGTCCCACTGGCGGGAGGGCCCAGATACGCAGTATTTT.

CDR3 bases: TGCGCCAGCAGTGAAGCCGGGTACGAGCAGTACTTC. Its protein product is CASSEAGYEQYF. This chain uses TRBV10-2 with TRBJ2-7; D is unresolved. Germline values: CDR1 WSHSY, CDR2 SAAADI. Deletions cut 3 bases from V and 4 bases from J, with 7 bases between. The length of the CDR3 is 12 residues.

The table lists this clone with a few counts. V and J are TRBV4-1 and TRBJ1-1; D not resolved. Germline V gives CDR1 MGHRA, CDR2 YSYEKL. V was clipped by 5 bases and J by 0 bases, with 7 bases between them. CDR3 length: 13 amino acids. CDR3 sequence: CASSVQLNTEAFF. Here the CDR3 DNA reads TGCGCCAGCAGCGTTCAATTGAACACTGAAGCTTTCTTT.

The chain employs TRBV27 and TRBJ1-5; no definite D call. Germline V gene sequence: CDR1 MNHEY, CDR2 SMNVEV (reference sequence). Between the trimmed V and J ends, which lost 2 bases and 2 bases, there was a span of 7 bases. The length of the CDR3 is 14 residues. The CDR3 loop reads CASSLGVGNQPQHF. For the CDR3, the DNA is TGTGCCAGCAGTTTAGGGGTTGGCAATCAGCCCCAGCATTTT.

The chain employs TRBV18 and TRBJ1-2; no reliable D call. Germline CDR1 reads KGHSH; CDR2 reads LQKENI. Trimming removed 4 bases from V and 0 bases from J, with 6 bases in between. This CDR3 has 13 amino acids. CDR3: CASSQQPNYGYTF. Written as DNA, the CDR3 is TGTGCCAGCTCACAACAGCCTAACTATGGCTACACCTTC.

The genes are TRBV25-1 and TRBJ1-2, with D possibly being TRBD1 (6 bases). Trimming stripped 3 bases from V and 7 bases from J, with 15 bases between. Germline loops: CDR1 MGHDK, CDR2 SYGVNS. This CDR3 has 14 residues. The CDR3 reads CASSDPGVYGGYTF. As DNA, the CDR3 is TGTGCCAGCAGTGACCCAGGGGTTTACGGTGGCTACACCTTC.

This chain uses TRBV15 with TRBJ1-2; D is uncertain. The germline V gene encodes CDR1 LNHNV and CDR2 YYDKDF (reference sequence). The CDR3 contains 14 residues. Trimming removed 0 bases from V and 3 bases from J, with 8 bases in between. CDR3 sequence: CATSRDIQYYGYTF. The CDR3 nucleotides read TGTGCCACCAGCAGAGATATTCAGTACTATGGCTACACCTTC.

In its sample, this clone was seen once. This chain connects TRBV19 to TRBJ1-2; TRBD1 aligns across 8 bases. The CDR3 is 12 residues long. The germline CDR1 and CDR2 sequences are LNHDA and SQIVND (reference sequence). V shed 4 bases, J shed 7 bases, and the junction held 2 bases outside the gene matches. CDR3 in DNA: TGTGCCAGTAGTAAAGGGACAGGTGGCTACACCTTC. Protein: CASSKGTGGYTF.

The genes are TRBV6-2 or TRBV6-3 and TRBJ1-5, with D perhaps matching TRBD1 (5 bases). The germline V gene has CDR1 MNHEY and CDR2 SVGEGT. CDR3 length: 12 residues. V shed 1 base and J shed 15 bases, with 13 bases lying between them. CDR3 nucleotide sequence: TGTGCCAGCAGTTACTTCGGACACCCGCCGCATTTT. Translating gives CASSYFGHPPHF.

The rearrangement uses TRBV9 and TRBJ1-2, with D perhaps TRBD1 (5 bases). The CDR3 consists of 14 residues. Trimming left V 3 bases short and J 4 bases short, with 13 bases between. Germline V gives CDR1 SGDLS, CDR2 YYNGEE. CDR3 DNA sequence: TGTGCCAGCAGCGGGAGGACGGACACCTATGGCTACACCTTC. Translating it yields CASSGRTDTYGYTF.